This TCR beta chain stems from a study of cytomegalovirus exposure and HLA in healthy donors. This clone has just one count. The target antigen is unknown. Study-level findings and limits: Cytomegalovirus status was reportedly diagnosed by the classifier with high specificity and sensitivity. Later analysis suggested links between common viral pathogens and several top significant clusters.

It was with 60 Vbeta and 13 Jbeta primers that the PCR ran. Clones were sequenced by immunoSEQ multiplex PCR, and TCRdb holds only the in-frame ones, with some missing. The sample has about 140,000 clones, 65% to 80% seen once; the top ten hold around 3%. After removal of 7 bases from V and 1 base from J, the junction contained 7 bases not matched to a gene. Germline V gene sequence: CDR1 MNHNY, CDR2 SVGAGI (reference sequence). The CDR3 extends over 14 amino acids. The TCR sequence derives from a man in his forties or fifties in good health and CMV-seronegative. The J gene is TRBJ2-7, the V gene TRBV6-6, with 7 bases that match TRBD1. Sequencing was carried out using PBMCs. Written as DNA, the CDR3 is TGTGCCAGCACCCAGGGACAGTCTTCCTACGAGCAGTACTTC. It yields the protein CASTQGQSSYEQYF.